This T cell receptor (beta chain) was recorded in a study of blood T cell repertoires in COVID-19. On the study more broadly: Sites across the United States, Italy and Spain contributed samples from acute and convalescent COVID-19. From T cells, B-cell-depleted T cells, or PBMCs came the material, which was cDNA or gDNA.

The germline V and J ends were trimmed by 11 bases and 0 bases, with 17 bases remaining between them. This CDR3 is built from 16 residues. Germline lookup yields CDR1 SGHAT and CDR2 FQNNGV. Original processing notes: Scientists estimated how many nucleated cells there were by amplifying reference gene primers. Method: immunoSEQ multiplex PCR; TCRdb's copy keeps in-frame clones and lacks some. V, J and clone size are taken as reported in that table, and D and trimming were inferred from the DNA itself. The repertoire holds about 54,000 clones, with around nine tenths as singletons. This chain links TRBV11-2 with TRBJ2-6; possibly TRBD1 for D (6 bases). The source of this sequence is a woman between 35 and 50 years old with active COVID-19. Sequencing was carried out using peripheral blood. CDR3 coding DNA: TGTGCCCCACCCCGGACAGAGAACTCTGGGGCCAACGTCCTGACTTTC. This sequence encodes CAPPRTENSGANVLTF.